The 17 T cell receptor beta chains below were found in one sample sequenced in a study of T-cell reconstitution after alpha-beta-depleted transplantation in children. Using unique molecular identifiers, the investigators prepared the TCRbeta library. MiXCR was run by TCRdb on the PCR reads, yielding one entry per CDR3 protein. The data contain 500,000 to 600,000 distinct CDR3 sequences, 15% to 20% of them singletons. The material sequenced was PBMCs from the stem cell graft donor, taken from the stem cell graft. Receptors originate from a human donor who donated a stem cell graft to a child with acute lymphoblastic leukemia.

This clonotype was detected a few times. V gene TRBV11-1 combines with J gene TRBJ2-1, with TRBD2 matching over 8 bases. Germline loops: CDR1 SGHAT, CDR2 FQDESV (reference sequence). CDR3 length: 19 amino acids. The V segment lost 6 bases and the J segment 7 bases; nucleotides outside the gene matches: 23. CDR3 in DNA: TGTGCCAGCAGGTTCTCGGGATCATCGGGCTCTAGCGGGCATAATGAGCAGTTCTTC. Its translation: CASRFSGSSGSSGHNEQFF.

This sequence joins TRBV11-2 and TRBJ2-1, with D perhaps TRBD2 (6 bases). Looked up from germline, CDR1 is SGHAT and CDR2 is FQNNGV. This CDR3 region has 14 residues. Trimming stripped 3 bases from V and 5 bases from J, with 11 bases between. The CDR3 sequence: CASSFTAGNNEQFF. CDR3 nucleotides: TGTGCCAGCAGCTTCACGGCGGGGAACAATGAGCAGTTCTTC.

This clonotype was counted a few times. This rearrangement joins TRBV7-8 to TRBJ2-1, with TRBD2 matching over 7 bases. Unmatched junction bases numbered 5, after V lost 0 bases and J lost 3 bases. The CDR3 contains 16 residues. The germline V gene has CDR1 SGHVS and CDR2 FQNEAQ. The CDR3, as DNA: TGTGCCAGCAGCTTAGCGTTGGTAGCGGGCTACAATGAGCAGTTCTTC. Amino acid sequence: CASSLALVAGYNEQFF.

The chain links TRBV6-1 to TRBJ1-5; D unclear. Germline V gives CDR1 MNHNS, CDR2 SASEGT. The CDR3 runs to 16 residues. Trimming stripped 1 base from V and 3 bases from J, with 13 bases between. The CDR3 sequence: CASSEVRQAFNQPQHF. The CDR3 bases are TGTGCCAGCAGTGAAGTGAGGCAGGCTTTCAATCAGCCCCAGCATTTT.

The chain links TRBV18 to TRBJ2-3, with a possible D match to TRBD1 (5 bases). The V end lost 6 bases, the J end lost 5 bases, and 12 bases lay between the germline ends. From germline, CDR1 is KGHSH and CDR2 LQKENI. The CDR3 loop spans 13 amino acids. This CDR3 is CASSLIGVDTQYF. The DNA for the CDR3 is TGTGCCAGCTCGCTGATAGGGGTAGATACGCAGTATTTT.

V usage is TRBV6-1 and J usage is TRBJ1-2; D uncertain. Germline V gene lookup returns CDR1 MNHNS and CDR2 SASEGT. The CDR3 totals 13 residues. V was pared by 7 bases and J by 4 bases, with 13 bases between. CDR3 sequence (DNA): TGTGCCAGCAATGCAAGGGAGATCTATGGCTACACCTTC. It specifies CASNAREIYGYTF.

The chain links TRBV20-1 to TRBJ2-3; 8 bases align to TRBD1. The CDR3 length is 16 residues. The germline V gene encodes CDR1 DFQATT and CDR2 SNEGSKA (reference sequence). V lost 1 base to trimming and J lost 5 bases; unmatched junction nucleotides: 11. The chain's CDR3 is CSARVASGGWVDTQYF. The CDR3 DNA reads TGCAGTGCTAGAGTGGCATCAGGGGGCTGGGTAGATACGCAGTATTTT.

This clonotype was found a few times. This chain connects TRBV11-2 to TRBJ2-1, with TRBD2 as a possible D gene (5 bases). Trimming removed 4 bases from V and 10 bases from J, with 17 bases in between. This CDR3 is 14 amino acids long. Germline CDR1 and CDR2: SGHAT and FQNNGV. The CDR3 bases are TGTGCCAGCAGCTCGAACCGCGGGTTTAGGGAGCAGTTCTTC. Amino acid sequence: CASSSNRGFREQFF.

The V gene is TRBV3-1, the J gene TRBJ1-2; D not certain. The germline V gene encodes CDR1 LGHDT and CDR2 YNNKEL (reference sequence). CDR3 length: 13 residues. The V end lost 4 bases, the J end lost 8 bases, and 14 bases lay between the germline ends. DNA for the CDR3: TGTGCCAGCAGCCTGGACCGGGCTGAGGGCTACACCTTC. It encodes CASSLDRAEGYTF.

Only a few counts were recorded for this clonotype. The chain joins TRBV9 to TRBJ2-1; the D is unclear. CDR1 is SGDLS, CDR2 YYNGEE, per germline. The CDR3 has 14 residues. Trimming cost V 4 bases and J 4 bases, with 12 bases left between them. In DNA form, the CDR3 reads TGTGCCAGCAGCCGGGCCCCTTCATACAATGAGCAGTTCTTC. This sequence encodes CASSRAPSYNEQFF.

This chain connects TRBV5-4 to TRBJ2-1; maybe TRBD1 (5 bases). CDR3 length: 12 residues. Germline V CDR1 and CDR2: SGHNT, YYREEE (reference sequence). V lost 4 bases to trimming and J lost 10 bases, with 12 bases between them. The DNA of the CDR3 is TGTGCCAGCAGCCAGGAGACAGTAGAGCAGTTCTTC. Its translation is CASSQETVEQFF.

J is TRBJ1-5 and V is TRBV6-1; TRBD1 might be the D (6 bases). Germline V gives CDR1 MNHNS, CDR2 SASEGT. V was cut by 6 bases and J by 4 bases, with 16 bases left in between. The CDR3 loop spans 15 amino acids. CDR3 sequence (DNA): TGTGCCAGCAGCCCGCTCCTACAGGGTAATCAGCCCCAGCATTTT. It codes for CASSPLLQGNQPQHF.

Remarks on this clonotype: Its ends do not fully match the called genes, so a read error is possible. The chain recombines TRBV15 with TRBJ2-6; D may be TRBD1 (5 bases). Germline V lookup: CDR1 LNHNV, CDR2 YYDKDF (reference sequence). The CDR3 is made up of 15 amino acids. CDR3 nucleotide sequence: TGTGCCACCAGCCTCAGGGTCTCTGGGGCCAACGGCCTGACTTTC. Translated: CATSLRVSGANGLTF.

CDR3 region: CASSVAGTGRDEQYF. The CDR3 DNA is TGCGCCAGCAGTGTGGCCGGGACAGGGCGCGACGAGCAGTACTTC. V usage is TRBV10-1 and J usage is TRBJ2-7; 9 bases line up with TRBD1. J lost 5 bases, V lost 4 bases, and 9 bases had no gene match. Germline CDR1 WNHNN, CDR2 SYGVQD (reference sequence). The CDR3 extends over 15 amino acids.

In this sample, this clonotype turned up a few times. The gene calls are TRBV11-2 and TRBJ2-3, with TRBD2 as a possible D gene (5 bases). CDR3 length: 14 amino acids. V was pared by 5 bases and J by 6 bases, with 15 bases between. CDR1 SGHAT and CDR2 FQNNGV come from the germline V gene. CDR3 in amino acids: CASSPYSLGDTQYF. CDR3 nucleotide sequence: TGTGCCAGCAGCCCATACTCACTAGGCGATACGCAGTATTTT.

The chain recombines TRBV5-1 with TRBJ2-1; 10 nucleotides match TRBD2. Germline loops: CDR1 SGHRS, CDR2 YFSETQ. The CDR3 is 18 amino acids. V dropped 4 bases and J dropped 0; count of bases not matched to a gene: 10. Here the CDR3 reads CASSPRLASGSSYNEQFF. DNA for the CDR3: TGCGCCAGCAGCCCGAGGCTGGCTAGCGGGAGCTCCTACAATGAGCAGTTCTTC.

Here the CDR3 DNA reads TGCAGTGCTAGGCTCACCCTAGCGGAGGACACAGATACGCAGTATTTT. This codes for CSARLTLAEDTDTQYF. This chain uses TRBV20-1 with TRBJ2-3, with TRBD2 identical over 7 bases. The CDR3 has 16 amino acids. V shed 3 bases and J 2 bases; nucleotides not matched to a gene: 11. Germline lookup yields CDR1 DFQATT and CDR2 SNEGSKA (reference sequence).